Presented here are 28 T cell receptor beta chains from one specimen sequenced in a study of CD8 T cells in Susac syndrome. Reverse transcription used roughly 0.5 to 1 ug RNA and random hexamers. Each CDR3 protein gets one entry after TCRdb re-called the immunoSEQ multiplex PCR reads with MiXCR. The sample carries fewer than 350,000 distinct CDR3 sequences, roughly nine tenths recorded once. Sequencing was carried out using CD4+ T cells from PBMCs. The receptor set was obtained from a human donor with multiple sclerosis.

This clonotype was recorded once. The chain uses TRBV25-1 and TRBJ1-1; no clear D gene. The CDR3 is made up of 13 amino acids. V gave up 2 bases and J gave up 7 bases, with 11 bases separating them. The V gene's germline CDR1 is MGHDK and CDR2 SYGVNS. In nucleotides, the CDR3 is TGTGCCAGCAGTGAAGTTGGTCTACGTGAAGCTTTCTTT. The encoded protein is CASSEVGLREAFF.

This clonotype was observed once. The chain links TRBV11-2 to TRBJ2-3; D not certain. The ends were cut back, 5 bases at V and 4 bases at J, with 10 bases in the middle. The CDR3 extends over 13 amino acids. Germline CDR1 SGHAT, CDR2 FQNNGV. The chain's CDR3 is CASSTYVADTQYF. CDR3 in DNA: TGTGCCAGCAGCACTTACGTGGCAGATACGCAGTATTTT. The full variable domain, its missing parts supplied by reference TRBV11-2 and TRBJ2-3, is EAGVAQSPRYKIIEKRQSVAFWCNPISGHATLYWYQQILGQGPKLLIQFQNNGVVDDSQLPKDRFSAERLKGVDSTLKIQPAKLEDSAVYLCASSTYVADTQYFGPGTRLTVL.

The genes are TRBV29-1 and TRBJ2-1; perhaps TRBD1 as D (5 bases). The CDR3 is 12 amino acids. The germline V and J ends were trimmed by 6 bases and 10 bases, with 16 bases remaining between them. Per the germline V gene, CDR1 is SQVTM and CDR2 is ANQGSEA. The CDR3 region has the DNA TGCAGCGTCGCTCAAGGTGGGGCAGAGCAGTTCTTC. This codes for CSVAQGGAEQFF.

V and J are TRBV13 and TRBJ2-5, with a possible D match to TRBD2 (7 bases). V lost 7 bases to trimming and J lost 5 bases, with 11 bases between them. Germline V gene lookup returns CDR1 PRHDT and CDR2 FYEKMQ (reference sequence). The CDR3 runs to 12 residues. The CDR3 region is CASNREGETQYF. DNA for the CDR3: TGTGCCAGCAACAGGGAGGGGGAGACCCAGTACTTC.

The CDR3 DNA sequence: TGTGCCAGCTCACCTATCGGACAGGGGGCAGGAGATACGCAGTATTTT. It translates to CASSPIGQGAGDTQYF. J is TRBJ2-3 and V is TRBV18; 11 nucleotides align to TRBD1. Germline CDR1 is KGHSH and CDR2 is LQKENI. CDR3 length: 16 residues. J gave up 5 bases and V 3 bases, and 7 bases lay outside the gene matches.

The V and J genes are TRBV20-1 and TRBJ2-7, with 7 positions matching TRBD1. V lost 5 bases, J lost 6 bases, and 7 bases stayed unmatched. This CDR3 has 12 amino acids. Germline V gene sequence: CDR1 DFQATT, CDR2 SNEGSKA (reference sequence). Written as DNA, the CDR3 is TGCAGTGCTCACAGGGGATCGGCCGAGCAGTACTTC. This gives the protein CSAHRGSAEQYF.

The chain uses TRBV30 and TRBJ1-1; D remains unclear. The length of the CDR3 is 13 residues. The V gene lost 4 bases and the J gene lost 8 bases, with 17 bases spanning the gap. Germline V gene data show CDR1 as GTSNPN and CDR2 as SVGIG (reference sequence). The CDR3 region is CAWTHRPPREAFF. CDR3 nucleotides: TGTGCCTGGACGCATCGCCCTCCCCGCGAAGCTTTCTTT.

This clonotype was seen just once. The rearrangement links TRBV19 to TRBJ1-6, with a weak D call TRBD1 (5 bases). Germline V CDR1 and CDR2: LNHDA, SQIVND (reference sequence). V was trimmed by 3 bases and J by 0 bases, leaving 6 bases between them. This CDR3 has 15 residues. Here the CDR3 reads CASSIQGSYNSPLHF. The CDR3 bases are TGTGCCAGTAGTATCCAGGGCTCCTATAATTCACCCCTCCACTTT.

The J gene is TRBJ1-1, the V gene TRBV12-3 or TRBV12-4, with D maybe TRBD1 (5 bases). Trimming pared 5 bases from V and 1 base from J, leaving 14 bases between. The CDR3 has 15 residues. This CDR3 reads CASSIGARANTEAFF. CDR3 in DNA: TGTGCCAGCAGTATAGGGGCCCGGGCGAACACTGAAGCTTTCTTT.

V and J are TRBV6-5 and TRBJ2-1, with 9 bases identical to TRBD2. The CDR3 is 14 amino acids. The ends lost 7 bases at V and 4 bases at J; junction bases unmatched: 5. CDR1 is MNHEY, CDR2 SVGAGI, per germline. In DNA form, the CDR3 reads TGTGCCAGCACCAGAACTAGCGGGTACAATGAGCAGTTCTTC. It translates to CASTRTSGYNEQFF.

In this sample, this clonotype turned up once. CDR3 sequence (DNA): TGTGCCAGCAGTTCGAGACAGAATTCACCCCTCCACTTT. Encoded protein: CASSSRQNSPLHF. This sequence joins TRBV27 and TRBJ1-6, with a possible D match to TRBD1 (5 bases). Germline loops: CDR1 MNHEY, CDR2 SMNVEV (reference sequence). V was trimmed by 4 bases and J by 7 bases, leaving 8 bases between them. The CDR3 is 13 amino acids.

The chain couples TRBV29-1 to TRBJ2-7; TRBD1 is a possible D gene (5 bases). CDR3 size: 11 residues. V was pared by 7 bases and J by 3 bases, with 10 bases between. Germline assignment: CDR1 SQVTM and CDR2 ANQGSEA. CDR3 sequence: CSAPQVYEQYF. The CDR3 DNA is TGCAGCGCCCCACAGGTCTACGAGCAGTACTTC.

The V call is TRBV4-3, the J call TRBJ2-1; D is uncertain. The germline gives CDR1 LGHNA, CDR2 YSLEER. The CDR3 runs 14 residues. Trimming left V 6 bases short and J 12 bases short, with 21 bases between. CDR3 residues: CASSPLTTSMGQFF. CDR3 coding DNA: TGCGCCAGCAGTCCCCTAACGACGTCTATGGGGCAGTTCTTC.

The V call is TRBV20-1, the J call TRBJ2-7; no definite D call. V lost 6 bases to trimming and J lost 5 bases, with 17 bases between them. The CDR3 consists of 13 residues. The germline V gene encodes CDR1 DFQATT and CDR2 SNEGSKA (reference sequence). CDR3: CSAAGATQNEQYF. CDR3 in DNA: TGCAGTGCAGCTGGTGCCACTCAAAACGAGCAGTACTTC.

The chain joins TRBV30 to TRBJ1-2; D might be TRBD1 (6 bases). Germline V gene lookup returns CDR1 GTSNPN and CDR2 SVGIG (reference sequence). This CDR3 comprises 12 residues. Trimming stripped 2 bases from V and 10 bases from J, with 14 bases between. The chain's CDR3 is CAWSPEQGFYTF. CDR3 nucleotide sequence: TGTGCCTGGAGTCCGGAACAGGGTTTCTACACCTTC.

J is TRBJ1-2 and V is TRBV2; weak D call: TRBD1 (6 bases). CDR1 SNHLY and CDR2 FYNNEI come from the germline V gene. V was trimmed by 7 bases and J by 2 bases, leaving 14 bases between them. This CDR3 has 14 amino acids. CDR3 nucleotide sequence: TGTGCCAGCAATCGAGGGGGGGTAAACTATGGCTACACCTTC. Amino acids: CASNRGGVNYGYTF.

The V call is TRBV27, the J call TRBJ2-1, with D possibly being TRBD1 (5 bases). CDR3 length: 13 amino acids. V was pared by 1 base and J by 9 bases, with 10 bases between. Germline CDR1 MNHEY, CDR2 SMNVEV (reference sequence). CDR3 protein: CASSLLARGEQFF. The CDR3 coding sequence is TGTGCCAGCAGTTTATTAGCAAGGGGTGAGCAGTTCTTC.

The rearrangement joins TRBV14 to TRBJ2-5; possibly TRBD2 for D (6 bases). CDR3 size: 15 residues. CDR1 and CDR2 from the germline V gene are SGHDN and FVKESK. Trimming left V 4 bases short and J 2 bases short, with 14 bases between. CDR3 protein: CASSRTGEYQETQYF. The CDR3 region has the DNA TGTGCCAGCAGCCGTACGGGGGAGTATCAAGAGACCCAGTACTTC.

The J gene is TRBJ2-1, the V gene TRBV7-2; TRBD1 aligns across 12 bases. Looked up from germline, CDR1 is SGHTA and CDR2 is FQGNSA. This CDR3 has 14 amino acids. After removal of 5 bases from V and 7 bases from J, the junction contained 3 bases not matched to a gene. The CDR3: CASSRDRGPNEQFF. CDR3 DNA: TGTGCCAGCAGCCGGGACAGGGGGCCGAATGAGCAGTTCTTC.

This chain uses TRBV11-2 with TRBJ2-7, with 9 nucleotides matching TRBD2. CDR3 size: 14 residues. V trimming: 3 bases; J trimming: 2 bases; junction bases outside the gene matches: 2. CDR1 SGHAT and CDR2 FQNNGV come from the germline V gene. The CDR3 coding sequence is TGTGCCAGCAGCTTGGGGACTAGCCCCTACGAGCAGTACTTC. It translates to CASSLGTSPYEQYF.

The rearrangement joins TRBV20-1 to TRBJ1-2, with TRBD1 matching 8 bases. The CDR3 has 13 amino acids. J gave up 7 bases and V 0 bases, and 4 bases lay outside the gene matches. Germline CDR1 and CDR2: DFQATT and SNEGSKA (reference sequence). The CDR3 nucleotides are TGCAGTGCTAGAGATCGTCAGGGGGCTGGCTACACCTTC. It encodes CSARDRQGAGYTF.

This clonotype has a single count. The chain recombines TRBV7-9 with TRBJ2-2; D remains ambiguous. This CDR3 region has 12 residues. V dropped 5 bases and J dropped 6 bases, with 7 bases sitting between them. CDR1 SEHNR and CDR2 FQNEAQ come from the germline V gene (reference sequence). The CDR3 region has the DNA TGTGCCAGCAGCCCAGATGCCGGGGAGCTGTTTTTT. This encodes CASSPDAGELFF. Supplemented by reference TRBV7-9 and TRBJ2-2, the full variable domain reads DTGVSQNPRHKITKRGQNVTFRCDPISEHNRLYWYRQTLGQGPEFLTYFQNEAQLEKSRLLSDRFSAERPKGSFSTLEIQRTEQGDSAMYLCASSPDAGELFFGEGSRLTVL.

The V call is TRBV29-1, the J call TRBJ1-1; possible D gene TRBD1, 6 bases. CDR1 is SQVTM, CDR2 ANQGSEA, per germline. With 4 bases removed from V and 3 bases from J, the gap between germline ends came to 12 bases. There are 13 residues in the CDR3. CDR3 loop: CSVGKGGDTEAFF. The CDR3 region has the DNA TGCAGCGTTGGCAAGGGGGGGGACACTGAAGCTTTCTTT. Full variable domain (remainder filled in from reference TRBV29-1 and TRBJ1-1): SAVISQKPSRDICQRGTSLTIQCQVDSQVTMMFWYRQQPGQSLTLIATANQGSEATYESGFVIDKFPISRPNLTFSTLTVSNMSPEDSSIYLCSVGKGGDTEAFFGQGTRLTVV.

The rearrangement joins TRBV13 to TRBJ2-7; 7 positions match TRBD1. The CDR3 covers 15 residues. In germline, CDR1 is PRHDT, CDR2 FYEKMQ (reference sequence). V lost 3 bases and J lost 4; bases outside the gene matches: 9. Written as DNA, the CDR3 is TGTGCCAGCAGCTTTCGACAGGGCGAGAGTTACGAGCAGTACTTC. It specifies CASSFRQGESYEQYF.

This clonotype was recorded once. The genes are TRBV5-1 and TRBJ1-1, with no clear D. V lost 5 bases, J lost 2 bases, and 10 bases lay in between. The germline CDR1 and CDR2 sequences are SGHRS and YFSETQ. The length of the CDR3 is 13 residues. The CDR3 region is CASRLTDNTEAFF. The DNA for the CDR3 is TGCGCCAGCAGACTTACAGATAACACTGAAGCTTTCTTT.

The CDR3, as DNA: TGTGCCAGCAGCCGGGACAGGGGAGGCGACGAGCAGTACTTC. This translates into CASSRDRGGDEQYF. V and J are TRBV6-5 and TRBJ2-7; the match to TRBD1 covers 10 bases. In germline, CDR1 is MNHEY, CDR2 SVGAGI. V shed 6 bases, J shed 5 bases, and the junction held 7 bases outside the gene matches. This CDR3 has 14 residues.

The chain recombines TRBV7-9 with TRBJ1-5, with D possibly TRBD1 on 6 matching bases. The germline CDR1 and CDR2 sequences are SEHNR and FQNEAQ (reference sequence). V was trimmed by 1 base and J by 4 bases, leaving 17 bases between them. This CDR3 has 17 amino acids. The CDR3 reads CASSLVVNREANQPQHF. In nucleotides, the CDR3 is TGTGCCAGCAGCTTAGTAGTCAACAGGGAGGCGAATCAGCCCCAGCATTTT. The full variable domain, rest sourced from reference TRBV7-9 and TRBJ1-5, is DTGVSQNPRHKITKRGQNVTFRCDPISEHNRLYWYRQTLGQGPEFLTYFQNEAQLEKSRLLSDRFSAERPKGSFSTLEIQRTEQGDSAMYLCASSLVVNREANQPQHFGDGTRLSIL.

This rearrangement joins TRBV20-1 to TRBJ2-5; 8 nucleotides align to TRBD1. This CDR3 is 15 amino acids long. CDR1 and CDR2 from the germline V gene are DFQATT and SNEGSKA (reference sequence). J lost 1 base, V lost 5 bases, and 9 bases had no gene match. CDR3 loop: CSAEWTGLSQETQYF. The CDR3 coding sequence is TGCAGTGCTGAATGGACAGGGCTGTCCCAAGAGACCCAGTACTTC.